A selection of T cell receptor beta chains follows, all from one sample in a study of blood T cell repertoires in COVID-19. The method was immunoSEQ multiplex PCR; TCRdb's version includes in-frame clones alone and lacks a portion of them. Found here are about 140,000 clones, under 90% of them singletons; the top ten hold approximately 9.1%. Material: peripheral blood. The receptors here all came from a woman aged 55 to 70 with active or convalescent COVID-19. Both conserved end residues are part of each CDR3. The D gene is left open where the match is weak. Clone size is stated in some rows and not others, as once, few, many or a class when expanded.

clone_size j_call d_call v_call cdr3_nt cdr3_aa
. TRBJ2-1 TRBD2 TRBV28 TGTGCCAGCAGTCCCGACCCCCATAGCGGGACCTACAATGAGCAGTTCTTC CASSPDPHSGTYNEQFF
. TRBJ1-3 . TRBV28 TGTGCCAGCAGCGTCCCTGGGACACAGGAGAGAAACACCATATATTTT CASSVPGTQERNTIYF
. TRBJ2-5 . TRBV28 TGTGCCAGCAGTCCCTACAGGGACGGGAAGACCCAGTACTTC CASSPYRDGKTQYF
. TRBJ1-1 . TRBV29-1 TGCAGCGTGACGAATAGCTACACTGAAGCTTTCTTT CSVTNSYTEAFF
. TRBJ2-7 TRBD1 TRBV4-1 TGCGCCAGCAGCAGGACAGGGGAGCCCTACGAGCAGTACTTC CASSRTGEPYEQYF
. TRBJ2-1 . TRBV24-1 TGTGCCACCAGTGCTAATACAGGCGAGAGCTCCTACAATGAGCAGTTCTTC CATSANTGESSYNEQFF
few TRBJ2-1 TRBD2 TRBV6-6 TGTGCCAGCAGTCCCGCCGGGACTACCGACAATGAGCAGTTCTTC CASSPAGTTDNEQFF
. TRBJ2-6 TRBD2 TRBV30 TGTGCCTGGTATAGGGCGGGAGTGCCTGGGGCCAACGTCCTGACTTTC CAWYRAGVPGANVLTF
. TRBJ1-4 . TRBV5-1 TGCGCCAGCGCCGACCCCCGGGCAACTAATGAAAAACTGTTTTTT CASADPRATNEKLFF
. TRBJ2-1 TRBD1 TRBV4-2 TGTGCCAGCACGAAGGACAGGGGAAGCAGGAACAATGAGCAGTTCTTC CASTKDRGSRNNEQFF
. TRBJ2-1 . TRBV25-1 TGTGCCAGCAGTTCCAACTTGATCAATGAGCAGTTCTTC CASSSNLINEQFF
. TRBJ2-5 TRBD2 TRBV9 TGTGCCAGCAGCCCGAATGGGCTAGCGGGAGAGACCCAGTACTTC CASSPNGLAGETQYF
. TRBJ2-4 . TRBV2 TGTGCCAGCAGTGATAATCTCAGGGCCAAAAACATTCAGTACTTC CASSDNLRAKNIQYF
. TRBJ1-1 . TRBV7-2 TGTGCCAGCAGCCCCCGTCCGGGCCCGGGGACTGAAGCTTTCTTT CASSPRPGPGTEAFF
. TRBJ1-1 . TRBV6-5 TGTGCCAGCAGTCTCACCTTGGCAACTGAAGCTTTCTTT CASSLTLATEAFF
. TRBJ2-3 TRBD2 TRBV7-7 TGTGCCAGCAGCTTAGTCCCGGGACTAGGGGGGAGAGATACGCAGTATTTT CASSLVPGLGGRDTQYF
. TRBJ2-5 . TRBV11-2 TGTGCCAGCAGCTTAGAGTCAACCGGGCAAGAGACCCAGTACTTC CASSLESTGQETQYF
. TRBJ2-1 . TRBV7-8 TGTGCCAGCAGCCTTCCAGCGTCGGATGAGCAGTTCTTC CASSLPASDEQFF
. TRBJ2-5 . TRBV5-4 TGTGCCAGCAGCTTGGTGGCGGGGCTCCTGGAGACCCAGTACTTC CASSLVAGLLETQYF
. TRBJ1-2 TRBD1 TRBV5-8 TGTGCCAGCAGCTTGGGGGACAGGGGGCCCAGCTATGGCTACACCTTC CASSLGDRGPSYGYTF
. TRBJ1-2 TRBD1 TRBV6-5 TGTGCCAGTTCTCCCGGACAGGGGTTCTATGGCTACACCTTC CASSPGQGFYGYTF
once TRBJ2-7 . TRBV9 TGTGCCAGCAGCCCCGAACCGGACTCTCGCTACGAGCAGTACTTC CASSPEPDSRYEQYF